The 26 T cell receptor beta chains listed next were all sequenced from one sample in a study of blood T cells in healthy people across ages. Sample-barcoded 5' priming and a J-beta primer mix drove a second PCR of roughly 6 to 12 cycles. TCRdb called the 5' RACE reads again in MiXCR, with one record for every CDR3 protein. The table includes about 1.8 million distinct CDR3 sequences, about 50% detected once. The sample was blood. The receptors stem from a woman between 40 and 50 years old in good health.

V is TRBV29-1 and J is TRBJ1-2, with TRBD1 matching over 8 bases. V gave up 7 bases and J gave up 6 bases; unmatched junction bases: 13. The CDR3 contains 14 residues. Looked up from germline, CDR1 is SQVTM and CDR2 is ANQGSEA. The CDR3 loop reads CSAAAWQGAHGYTF. The CDR3 coding sequence is TGCAGCGCCGCGGCTTGGCAGGGGGCTCATGGCTACACCTTC.

V and J are TRBV12-3 or TRBV12-4 and TRBJ2-1; D is ambiguous. This CDR3 region has 15 residues. Trimming pared 1 base from V and 3 bases from J, leaving 10 bases between. CDR3 loop: CASSLGQEYYNEQFF. CDR3 sequence (DNA): TGTGCCAGCAGTTTAGGCCAGGAGTACTACAATGAGCAGTTCTTC.

CDR3 sequence (DNA): TGTGCCAGCAGGTCTAGCGGGGTGGAGACCCAGTACTTC. Its translation is CASRSSGVETQYF. The chain uses TRBV6-2 or TRBV6-3 and TRBJ2-5; 9 bases are a match to TRBD2. This CDR3 has 13 amino acids. Trimming cost V 6 bases and J 5 bases; bases outside gene matches: 4. Germline V gene data show CDR1 as MNHEY and CDR2 as SVGEGT.

This clonotype was recorded a few times. The chain uses TRBV27 and TRBJ2-1; TRBD2 matches 7 bases. The J segment lost 9 bases and the V segment lost 6 bases, leaving 8 bases of the junction unmatched. Germline values: CDR1 MNHEY, CDR2 SMNVEV (reference sequence). The CDR3 is 13 residues long. The CDR3 reads CASSLATGGEQFF. The CDR3 coding sequence is TGTGCCAGCAGCTTGGCAACGGGGGGTGAGCAGTTCTTC.

The DNA for the CDR3 is TGTGCCAGCAGCTTATCTCAGGGGCTAGAGGAGACCCAGTACTTC. Translation gives CASSLSQGLEETQYF. The V gene is TRBV11-3, the J gene TRBJ2-5; maybe TRBD1 (6 bases). CDR3 length: 15 amino acids. Deletions cut 2 bases from V and 5 bases from J, with 15 bases between. Germline V gene sequence: CDR1 SGHNT, CDR2 YENEEA.

The gene calls are TRBV20-1 and TRBJ2-4; tentatively, D is TRBD1 (6 bases). This CDR3 contains 13 residues. V lost 4 bases, J lost 3 bases, and 10 bases lay in between. CDR1 and CDR2 from the germline V gene are DFQATT and SNEGSKA (reference sequence). This CDR3 is CSATGQFKNIQYF. The CDR3, as DNA: TGCAGTGCTACGGGACAATTCAAAAACATTCAGTACTTC.

This clonotype was seen just once. V usage is TRBV4-3 and J usage is TRBJ2-6, with 9 bases aligning to TRBD1. There are 20 residues in the CDR3. In germline, CDR1 is LGHNA, CDR2 YSLEER. With V trimmed by 0 bases and J by 2 bases, 11 bases remained unmatched. The CDR3, as DNA: TGCGCCAGCAGCCAAGAAAGGTGGAATGGACAGGGGCCTGGGGCCAACGTCCTGACTTTC. The encoded protein is CASSQERWNGQGPGANVLTF.

There are a few counts of this clonotype. The chain combines TRBV10-3 with TRBJ2-1; 8 bases are a match to TRBD1. The CDR3 has 17 residues. Germline V gene data show CDR1 as ENHRY and CDR2 as SYGVKD. V shed 2 bases, J shed 5 bases, and the junction held 11 bases outside the gene matches. The CDR3 protein is CAISEDPDRAWNNEQFF. CDR3 nucleotide sequence: TGTGCCATCAGTGAGGATCCGGACAGGGCCTGGAACAATGAGCAGTTCTTC.

The chain joins TRBV20-1 to TRBJ2-5, with D perhaps TRBD2 (5 bases). Trimming cost V 3 bases and J 1 base, with 12 bases left between them. Per germline, CDR1 DFQATT and CDR2 SNEGSKA (reference sequence). This CDR3 comprises 14 residues. DNA of the CDR3: TGCAGTGCTAGTCCCTCTAGCAGCCAAGAGACCCAGTACTTC. It is translated as CSASPSSSQETQYF.

In its sample, this clonotype was seen a few times. The chain joins TRBV12-3 or TRBV12-4 to TRBJ1-5, with D unclear. This CDR3 has 15 amino acids. V lost 3 bases and J 1 base, leaving 10 bases between the germline ends. The CDR3 DNA follows: TGTGCCAGCAGTTTGATCGGGCAGAGCAATCAGCCCCAGCATTTT. Translating gives CASSLIGQSNQPQHF.

This clonotype was seen more than once but under ten times. The CDR3 sequence is CASSRGRKINQPQHF. The DNA of the CDR3 is TGTGCCAGCAGCAGGGGGAGGAAGATCAATCAGCCCCAGCATTTT. The V call is TRBV6-5, the J call TRBJ1-5; TRBD1 matches 7 bases. The germline V gene has CDR1 MNHEY and CDR2 SVGAGI. The CDR3 has 15 residues. V shed 6 bases, J shed 3 bases, and the junction held 8 bases outside the gene matches.

Here the CDR3 reads CASMTPRGGKNTEAFF. Written as DNA, the CDR3 is TGTGCCAGCATGACCCCGCGAGGGGGTAAGAACACTGAAGCTTTCTTT. This rearrangement joins TRBV27 to TRBJ1-1, with D tentatively TRBD1 (6 bases). This CDR3 spans 16 amino acids. V lost 7 bases and J 1 base, leaving 19 bases between the germline ends. The germline V gene encodes CDR1 MNHEY and CDR2 SMNVEV (reference sequence).

This sequence joins TRBV28 and TRBJ2-7, with 7 bases fitting TRBD1. CDR3 length: 13 residues. Germline CDR1 reads MDHEN; CDR2 reads SYDVKM. V lost 7 bases and J lost 7; bases outside the gene matches: 10. This chain's CDR3 is CASTEGAVEEQYF. CDR3 DNA: TGTGCCAGCACAGAGGGGGCGGTAGAAGAGCAGTACTTC.

In this sample, this clonotype turned up once. The V call is TRBV6-2 or TRBV6-3, the J call TRBJ2-5; possibly TRBD1 for D (6 bases). Deletions cut 7 bases from V and 2 bases from J, with 17 bases between. The length of the CDR3 is 15 residues. The germline V gene has CDR1 MNHEY and CDR2 SVGEGT. The CDR3: CASKDSRSIQETQYF. DNA for the CDR3: TGTGCCAGCAAGGACAGCAGATCGATACAAGAGACCCAGTACTTC.

A few counts support this clonotype. The chain employs TRBV7-2 and TRBJ2-5, with D uncertain. The V gene's germline CDR1 is SGHTA and CDR2 FQGNSA. The CDR3 spans 15 residues. The V and J ends lost 1 base and 2 bases respectively, with 11 bases between them. This chain's CDR3 is CASSLGQILQETQYF. In nucleotides, the CDR3 is TGTGCCAGCAGCTTAGGGCAGATATTACAAGAGACCCAGTACTTC. Full variable domain (outside the CDR3, taken from reference TRBV7-2 and TRBJ2-5): GAGVSQSPSNKVTEKGKDVELRCDPISGHTALYWYRQSLGQGLEFLIYFQGNSAPDKSGLPSDRFSAERTGGSVSTLTIQRTQQEDSAVYLCASSLGQILQETQYFGPGTRLLVL.

The chain joins TRBV7-3 to TRBJ1-2; D is perhaps TRBD1 (5 bases). V lost 5 bases and J 8 bases, leaving 15 bases between the germline ends. The germline CDR1 and CDR2 sequences are SGHTA and FQGTGA. The CDR3 is 13 amino acids. In nucleotides, the CDR3 is TGTGCCAGCAGCAAGTTCCAGGGAGAGGGCTACACCTTC. As protein: CASSKFQGEGYTF.

This clonotype showed up just a few times. This chain connects TRBV20-1 to TRBJ2-1, with 8 bases identical to TRBD2. Per the germline V gene, CDR1 is DFQATT and CDR2 is SNEGSKA (reference sequence). With V trimmed by 2 bases and J by 0 bases, 12 bases remained unmatched. The CDR3 extends over 18 amino acids. The CDR3 DNA is TGCAGTGCTAGATCCGCTCCTAGCGGGCGAACCTCCTACAATGAGCAGTTCTTC. Its protein is CSARSAPSGRTSYNEQFF.

J is TRBJ1-1 and V is TRBV4-3, with D hard to call. CDR3 size: 16 residues. Trimming removed 2 bases from V and 1 base from J, with 14 bases in between. Germline V gene lookup returns CDR1 LGHNA and CDR2 YSLEER. CDR3 in amino acids: CASSQLTGQTNTEAFF. The CDR3 DNA follows: TGCGCCAGCAGCCAATTGACTGGTCAGACGAACACTGAAGCTTTCTTT.

This clonotype has more than one count but fewer than ten. The chain uses TRBV11-2 and TRBJ1-2, with 7 bases aligning to TRBD1. The J segment lost 3 bases and the V segment lost 4 bases, leaving 5 bases of the junction unmatched. Looked up from germline, CDR1 is SGHAT and CDR2 is FQNNGV. CDR3 length: 14 residues. CDR3 sequence: CASSWGQRDYGYTF. The CDR3 DNA reads as TGTGCCAGCAGCTGGGGACAGCGGGACTATGGCTACACCTTC. The whole variable domain, filled in from reference TRBV11-2 and TRBJ1-2, reads EAGVAQSPRYKIIEKRQSVAFWCNPISGHATLYWYQQILGQGPKLLIQFQNNGVVDDSQLPKDRFSAERLKGVDSTLKIQPAKLEDSAVYLCASSWGQRDYGYTFGSGTRLTVV.

The chain is built from TRBV6-5 and TRBJ2-3; D might be TRBD1 (5 bases). V lost 2 bases and J 1 base, leaving 10 bases between the germline ends. The CDR3 length is 15 residues. From germline, CDR1 is MNHEY and CDR2 SVGAGI. CDR3 DNA: TGTGCCAGCAGTTACGATGGACACCGCACAGATACGCAGTATTTT. As protein: CASSYDGHRTDTQYF.

The chain uses TRBV3-1 and TRBJ2-3; 7 bases align to TRBD2. This CDR3 has 14 amino acids. In germline, CDR1 is LGHDT, CDR2 YNNKEL (reference sequence). V trimming: 7 bases; J trimming: 4 bases; junction bases outside the gene matches: 8. For the CDR3, the DNA is TGTGCCAGCACCCGGGGCGGGGGAGCAGATACGCAGTATTTT. Its translation is CASTRGGGADTQYF.

The V gene is TRBV20-1, the J gene TRBJ2-3, with D maybe TRBD2 (6 bases). The CDR3 length is 13 residues. The germline gives CDR1 DFQATT, CDR2 SNEGSKA (reference sequence). The V end was cut by 5 bases, the J end by 5 bases, with 14 bases between. CDR3 DNA sequence: TGCAGTGCTGATGAGGGGCGGGGAGATACGCAGTATTTT. Translating gives CSADEGRGDTQYF.

Comment on this clonotype: One end of the junction is discordant with germline, which a read error may explain. The chain is built from TRBV14 and TRBJ1-6, with 7 bases matching TRBD1. CDR1 and CDR2 (germline): SGHDN, FVKESK. The CDR3 has 15 residues. CDR3 amino acids: CASTQKTGMVSPLHF. In nucleotides, the CDR3 is TGTGCCAGCACCCAAAAGACAGGGATGGTTTCACCCCTCCACTTT.

A single count supports this clonotype. The CDR3: CASSQERTGGTEKLFF. For the CDR3, the DNA is TGCGCCAGCAGCCAAGAACGGACAGGGGGGACGGAAAAACTGTTTTTT. This chain connects TRBV4-1 to TRBJ1-4; 10 bases align to TRBD1. With V trimmed by 0 bases and J by 8 bases, 6 bases remained unmatched. There are 16 residues in the CDR3. The V gene's germline CDR1 is MGHRA and CDR2 YSYEKL.

The chain recombines TRBV12-3 or TRBV12-4 with TRBJ2-1, with D perhaps matching TRBD1 or TRBD2 (5 bases each). CDR3 length: 15 residues. V lost 7 bases and J lost 5, with 18 bases in between. For the CDR3, the DNA is TGTGCCAGCACTCCGGGCAGTGGGGGTCACAATGAGCAGTTCTTC. Its protein is CASTPGSGGHNEQFF.

V and J are TRBV27 and TRBJ2-1, with D uncertain. The CDR3 is 14 amino acids. The V gene's germline CDR1 is MNHEY and CDR2 SMNVEV (reference sequence). Trimming pared 7 bases from V and 4 bases from J, leaving 14 bases between. CDR3 region: CASTYSPGYNEQFF. Here the CDR3 DNA reads TGTGCCAGCACATACTCCCCCGGGTACAATGAGCAGTTCTTC.